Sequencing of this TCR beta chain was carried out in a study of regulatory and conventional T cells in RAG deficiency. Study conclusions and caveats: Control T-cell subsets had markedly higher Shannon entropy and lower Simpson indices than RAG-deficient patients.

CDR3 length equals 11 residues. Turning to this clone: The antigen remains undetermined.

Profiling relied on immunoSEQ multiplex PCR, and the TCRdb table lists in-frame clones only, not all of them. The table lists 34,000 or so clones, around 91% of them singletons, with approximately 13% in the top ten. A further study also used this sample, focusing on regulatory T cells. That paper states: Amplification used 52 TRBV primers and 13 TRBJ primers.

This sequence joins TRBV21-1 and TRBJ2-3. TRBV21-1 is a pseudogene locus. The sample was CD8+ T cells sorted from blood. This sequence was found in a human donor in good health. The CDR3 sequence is CASSKRDTQYF. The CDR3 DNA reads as TGTGCCAGCAGCAAAAGAGATACGCAGTATTTT.